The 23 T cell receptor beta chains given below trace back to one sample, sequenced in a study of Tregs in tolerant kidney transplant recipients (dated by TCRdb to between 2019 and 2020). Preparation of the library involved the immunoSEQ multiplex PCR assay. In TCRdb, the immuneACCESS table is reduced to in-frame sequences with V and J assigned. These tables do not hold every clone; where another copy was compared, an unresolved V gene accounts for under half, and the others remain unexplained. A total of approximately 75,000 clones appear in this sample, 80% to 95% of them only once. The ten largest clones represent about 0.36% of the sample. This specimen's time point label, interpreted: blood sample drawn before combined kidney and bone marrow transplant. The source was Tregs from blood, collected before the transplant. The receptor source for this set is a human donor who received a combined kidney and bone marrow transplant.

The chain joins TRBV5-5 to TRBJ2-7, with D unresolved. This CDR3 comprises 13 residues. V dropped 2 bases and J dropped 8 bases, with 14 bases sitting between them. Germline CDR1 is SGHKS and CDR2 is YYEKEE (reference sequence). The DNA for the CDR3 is TGTGCCAGCAGCTTTGGGAATACAGAACAGCAGTACTTC. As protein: CASSFGNTEQQYF.

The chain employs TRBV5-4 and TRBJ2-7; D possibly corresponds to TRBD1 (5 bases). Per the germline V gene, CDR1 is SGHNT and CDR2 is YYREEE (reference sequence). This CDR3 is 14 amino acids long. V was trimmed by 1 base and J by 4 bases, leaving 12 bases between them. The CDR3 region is CASSLLGVTYEQYF. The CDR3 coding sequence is TGTGCCAGCAGCTTGTTAGGGGTTACTTACGAGCAGTACTTC.

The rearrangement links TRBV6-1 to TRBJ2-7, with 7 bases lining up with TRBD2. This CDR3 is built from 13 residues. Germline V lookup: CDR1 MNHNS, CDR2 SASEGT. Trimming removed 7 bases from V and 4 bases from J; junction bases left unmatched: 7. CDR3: CASKGTNLYEQYF. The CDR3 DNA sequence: TGTGCCAGCAAGGGGACTAACCTGTACGAGCAGTACTTC.

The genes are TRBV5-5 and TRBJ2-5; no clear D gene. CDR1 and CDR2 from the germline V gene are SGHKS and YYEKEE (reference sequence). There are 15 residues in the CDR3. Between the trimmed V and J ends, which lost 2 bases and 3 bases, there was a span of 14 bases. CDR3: CASSLGQGWKETQYF. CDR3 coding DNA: TGTGCCAGCAGCTTAGGTCAAGGTTGGAAAGAGACCCAGTACTTC.

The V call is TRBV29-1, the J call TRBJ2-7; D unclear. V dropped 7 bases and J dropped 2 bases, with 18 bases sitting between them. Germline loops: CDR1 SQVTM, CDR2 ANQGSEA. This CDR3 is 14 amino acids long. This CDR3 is CSAEVQDRAYEQYF. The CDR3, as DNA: TGCAGCGCTGAGGTCCAGGACCGCGCCTACGAGCAGTACTTC.

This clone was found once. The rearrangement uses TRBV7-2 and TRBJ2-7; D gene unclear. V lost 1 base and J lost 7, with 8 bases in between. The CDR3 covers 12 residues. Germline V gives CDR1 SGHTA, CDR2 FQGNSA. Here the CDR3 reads CASSLGHREQYF. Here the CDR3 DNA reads TGTGCCAGCAGCTTAGGACATCGGGAGCAGTACTTC.

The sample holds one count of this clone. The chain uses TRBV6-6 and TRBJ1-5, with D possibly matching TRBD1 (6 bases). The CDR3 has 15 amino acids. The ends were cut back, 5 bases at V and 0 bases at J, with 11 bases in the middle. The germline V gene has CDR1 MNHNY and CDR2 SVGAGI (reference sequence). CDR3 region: CASSRGEYSNQPQHF. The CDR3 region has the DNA TGTGCCAGCAGTAGGGGGGAATATAGCAATCAGCCCCAGCATTTT.

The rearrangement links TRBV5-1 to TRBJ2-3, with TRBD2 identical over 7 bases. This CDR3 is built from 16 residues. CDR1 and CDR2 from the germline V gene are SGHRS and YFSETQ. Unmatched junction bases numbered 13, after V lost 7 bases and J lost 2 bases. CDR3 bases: TGCGCCAGCTCCCGTGGGGGGGTCGACCTCACAGATACGCAGTATTTT. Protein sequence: CASSRGGVDLTDTQYF.

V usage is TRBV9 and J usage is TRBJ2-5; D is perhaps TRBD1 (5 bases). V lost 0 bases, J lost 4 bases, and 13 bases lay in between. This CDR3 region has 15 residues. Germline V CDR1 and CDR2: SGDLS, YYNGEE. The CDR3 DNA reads TGTGCCAGCAGCGTAGCTGGGCAGGGTATAGAGACCCAGTACTTC. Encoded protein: CASSVAGQGIETQYF.

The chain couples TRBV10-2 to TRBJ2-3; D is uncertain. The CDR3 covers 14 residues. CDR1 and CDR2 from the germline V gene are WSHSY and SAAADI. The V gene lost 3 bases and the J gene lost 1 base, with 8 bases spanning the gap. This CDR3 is CASSERAGTDTQYF. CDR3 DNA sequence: TGCGCCAGCAGTGAAAGGGCCGGCACAGATACGCAGTATTTT.

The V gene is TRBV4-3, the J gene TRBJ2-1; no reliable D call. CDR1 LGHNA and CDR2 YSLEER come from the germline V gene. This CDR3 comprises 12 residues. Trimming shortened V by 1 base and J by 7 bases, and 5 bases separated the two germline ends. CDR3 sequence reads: CASSQVGNEQFF. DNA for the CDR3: TGCGCCAGCAGCCAAGTGGGAAATGAGCAGTTCTTC.

The CDR3 bases are TGTGCCAGCAGTTTGACTCACACAGATACGCAGTATTTT. Amino acids: CASSLTHTDTQYF. The chain recombines TRBV28 with TRBJ2-3; no firm D call. This CDR3 region has 13 residues. Trimming removed 3 bases at V and 2 bases at J, with 6 bases between. The germline V gene has CDR1 MDHEN and CDR2 SYDVKM. The complete variable domain, with remaining parts taken from reference TRBV28 and TRBJ2-3, reads DVKVTQSSRYLVKRTGEKVFLECVQDMDHENMFWYRQDPGLGLRLIYFSYDVKMKEKGDIPEGYSVSREKKERFSLILESASTNQTSMYLCASSLTHTDTQYFGPGTRLTVL.

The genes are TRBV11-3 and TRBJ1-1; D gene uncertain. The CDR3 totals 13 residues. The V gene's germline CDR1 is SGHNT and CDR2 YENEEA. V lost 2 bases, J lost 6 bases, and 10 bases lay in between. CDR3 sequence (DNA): TGTGCCAGCAGCTTAAACAGTGACTCTGAAGCTTTCTTT. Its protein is CASSLNSDSEAFF.

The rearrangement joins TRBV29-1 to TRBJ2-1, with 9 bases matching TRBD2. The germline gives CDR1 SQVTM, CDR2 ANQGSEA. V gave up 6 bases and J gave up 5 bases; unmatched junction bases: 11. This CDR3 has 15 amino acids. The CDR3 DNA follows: TGCAGCGTGGGGACTAGCCTTATCCAAAACAATGAGCAGTTCTTC. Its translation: CSVGTSLIQNNEQFF.

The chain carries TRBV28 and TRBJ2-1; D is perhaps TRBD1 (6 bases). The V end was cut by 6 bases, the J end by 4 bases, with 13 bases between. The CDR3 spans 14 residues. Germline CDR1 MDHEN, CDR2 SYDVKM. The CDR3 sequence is CASSTPGAYNEQFF. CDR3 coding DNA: TGTGCCAGCAGCACCCCAGGGGCTTACAATGAGCAGTTCTTC.

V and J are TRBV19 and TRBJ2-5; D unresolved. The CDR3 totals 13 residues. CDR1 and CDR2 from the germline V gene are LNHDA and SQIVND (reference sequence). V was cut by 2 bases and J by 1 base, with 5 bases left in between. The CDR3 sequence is CASSINGQETQYF. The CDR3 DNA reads TGTGCCAGTAGTATAAACGGCCAAGAGACCCAGTACTTC.

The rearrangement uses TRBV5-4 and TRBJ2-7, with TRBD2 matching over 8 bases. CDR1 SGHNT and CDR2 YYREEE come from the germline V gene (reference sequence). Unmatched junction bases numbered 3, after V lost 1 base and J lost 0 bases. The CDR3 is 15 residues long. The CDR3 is CASSLPSGPSYEQYF. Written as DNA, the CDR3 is TGTGCCAGCAGCTTGCCTAGCGGGCCCTCCTACGAGCAGTACTTC.

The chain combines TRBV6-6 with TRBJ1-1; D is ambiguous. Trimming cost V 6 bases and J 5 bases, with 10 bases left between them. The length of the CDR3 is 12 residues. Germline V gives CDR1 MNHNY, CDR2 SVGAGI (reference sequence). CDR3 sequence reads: CASSLLGTEAFF. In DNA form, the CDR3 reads TGTGCCAGCAGCCTATTGGGGACTGAAGCTTTCTTT.

CDR3 sequence reads: CASSSGSNYNEQFF. CDR3 DNA sequence: TGTGCCAGTAGTTCGGGGTCCAACTACAATGAGCAGTTCTTC. The chain is built from TRBV19 and TRBJ2-1; D is possibly TRBD2 (5 bases). Trimming took 5 bases from V and 3 from J, leaving 11 bases between them. In germline, CDR1 is LNHDA, CDR2 SQIVND (reference sequence). There are 14 residues in the CDR3.

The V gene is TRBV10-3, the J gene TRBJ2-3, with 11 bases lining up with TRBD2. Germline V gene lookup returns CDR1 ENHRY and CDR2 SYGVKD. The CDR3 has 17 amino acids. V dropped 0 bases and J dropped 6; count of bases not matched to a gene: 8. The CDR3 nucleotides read TGTGCCATCAGTGAGTCGGTAGCGGGAGGGCCAGGCGATACGCAGTATTTT. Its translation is CAISESVAGGPGDTQYF.

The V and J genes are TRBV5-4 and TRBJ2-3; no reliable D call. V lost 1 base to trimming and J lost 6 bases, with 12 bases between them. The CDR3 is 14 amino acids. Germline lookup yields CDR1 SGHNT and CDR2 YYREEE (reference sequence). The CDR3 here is CASSLPAPSDTQYF. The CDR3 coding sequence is TGTGCCAGCAGCTTGCCCGCCCCCTCCGATACGCAGTATTTT.

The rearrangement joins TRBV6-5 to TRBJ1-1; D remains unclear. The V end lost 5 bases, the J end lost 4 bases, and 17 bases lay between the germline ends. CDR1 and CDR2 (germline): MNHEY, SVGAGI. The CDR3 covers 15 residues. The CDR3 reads CASSGLPGGGTEAFF. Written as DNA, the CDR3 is TGTGCCAGCAGTGGCCTTCCGGGAGGAGGCACTGAAGCTTTCTTT.

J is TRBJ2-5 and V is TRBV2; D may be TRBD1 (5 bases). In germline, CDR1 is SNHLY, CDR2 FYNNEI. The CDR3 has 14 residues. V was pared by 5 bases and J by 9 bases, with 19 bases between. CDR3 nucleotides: TGTGCCAGCAGTAATCAGGACACCGGTGGATCCCAGTACTTC. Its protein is CASSNQDTGGSQYF.